These 19 T cell receptor beta chains originate from one sample sequenced in a study of lymphopenia after photon versus proton radiotherapy. The assay was immunoSEQ multiplex PCR, and TCRdb's table has in-frame clones only and misses some. The table has 67,000 or so clones, 87% seen once. The specimen comprised peripheral blood, sampled from a patient treated with proton-based radiotherapy. The receptors derive from a man at least 80 years old with esophageal cancer.

The V gene is TRBV6-4, the J gene TRBJ1-3; D uncertain. This CDR3 region has 15 residues. Trimming left V 9 bases short and J 2 bases short, with 17 bases between. Germline CDR1 MRHNA, CDR2 SNTAGT. CDR3 region: CARLWLGSPGNTIYF. For the CDR3, the DNA is TGTGCCAGACTGTGGTTAGGGAGCCCTGGAAACACCATATATTTT.

This chain joins TRBV7-8 and TRBJ1-2; D is undetermined. CDR1 is SGHVS and CDR2 is FQNEAQ in the germline V gene. Trimming cost V 3 bases and J 8 bases, with 16 bases left between them. This CDR3 region has 14 residues. The CDR3 DNA is TGTGCCAGCAGCTTTCAATTAGCCTTTTCGGGCTACACCTTC. Translation: CASSFQLAFSGYTF.

The rearrangement uses TRBV11-3 and TRBJ1-1, with unresolved D. The CDR3 has 13 amino acids. V was clipped by 0 bases and J by 2 bases, with 4 bases between them. Germline loops: CDR1 SGHNT, CDR2 YENEEA. In nucleotides, the CDR3 is TGTGCCAGCAGCTTAGAACTAAACACTGAAGCTTTCTTT. As protein: CASSLELNTEAFF.

This chain uses TRBV7-9 with TRBJ2-3; D uncertain. CDR1 and CDR2 from the germline V gene are SEHNR and FQNEAQ (reference sequence). The CDR3 length is 16 residues. Trimming took off 2 bases at V and 2 bases at J, with 14 bases between the two ends. CDR3 DNA sequence: TGTGCCAGCAGCTTATGGGGTAGGGCGTTCACAGATACGCAGTATTTT. Amino acid sequence: CASSLWGRAFTDTQYF.

This chain connects TRBV5-4 to TRBJ1-6, with TRBD1 matching over 9 bases. CDR1 and CDR2 from the germline V gene are SGHNT and YYREEE (reference sequence). After removal of 1 base from V and 6 bases from J, the junction contained 2 bases not matched to a gene. This CDR3 region has 15 residues. The CDR3 nucleotides read TGTGCCAGCAGCTTGCACAGGGGGCTTAATTCACCCCTCCACTTT. Amino acid sequence: CASSLHRGLNSPLHF.

This clone showed up just once. CDR3 in amino acids: CASSYSGEQYF. The CDR3 DNA follows: TGTGCCAGCAGTTACTCGGGGGAGCAGTACTTC. The chain joins TRBV6-5 to TRBJ2-7; D is unclear. V was trimmed by 0 bases and J by 7 bases, leaving 4 bases between them. Per the germline V gene, CDR1 is MNHEY and CDR2 is SVGAGI. The CDR3 sequence is 11 residues long.

The chain uses TRBV9 and TRBJ2-7, with 7 nucleotides matching TRBD2. The CDR3 has 14 amino acids. After removal of 4 bases from V and 0 bases from J, the junction contained 4 bases not matched to a gene. The germline V gene has CDR1 SGDLS and CDR2 YYNGEE. CDR3 amino acids: CASSPGTTSYEQYF. The CDR3, as DNA: TGTGCCAGCAGCCCTGGGACTACCTCCTACGAGCAGTACTTC.

The chain recombines TRBV7-9 with TRBJ2-7; D remains unclear. This CDR3 contains 13 residues. The V gene's germline CDR1 is SEHNR and CDR2 FQNEAQ (reference sequence). V dropped 2 bases and J dropped 2 bases, with 7 bases sitting between them. CDR3 region: CASSLSATYEQYF. The DNA of the CDR3 is TGTGCCAGCAGCTTATCTGCAACCTACGAGCAGTACTTC.

In its sample, this clone was seen once. The gene calls are TRBV27 and TRBJ2-1; TRBD1 agrees at 12 bases. CDR1 is MNHEY, CDR2 SMNVEV, per germline (reference sequence). The CDR3 contains 17 residues. After removal of 2 bases from V and 7 bases from J, the junction contained 9 bases not matched to a gene. The DNA for the CDR3 is TGTGCCAGCAGTTTAACCGGGACAGGGGGCGCGGGAAATGAGCAGTTCTTC. It specifies CASSLTGTGGAGNEQFF.

The V and J genes are TRBV30 and TRBJ2-5; 13 bases align to TRBD2. Germline values: CDR1 GTSNPN, CDR2 SVGIG (reference sequence). J was trimmed by 5 bases and V by 1 base; bases with no gene match: 10. The CDR3 spans 17 residues. CDR3 protein: CAWSAIRTSGGEETQYF. The CDR3 region has the DNA TGTGCCTGGAGTGCCATCAGGACTAGCGGGGGAGAGGAGACCCAGTACTTC.

This clone appeared a few times. This chain connects TRBV29-1 to TRBJ1-1, with 7 bases that match TRBD1. The CDR3 has 12 amino acids. CDR1 and CDR2 (germline): SQVTM, ANQGSEA. With 6 bases clipped from V and 4 bases from J, the junction kept 5 bases outside the gene matches. DNA for the CDR3: TGCAGCGTGCTGACAGGGTTCACTGAAGCTTTCTTT. This encodes CSVLTGFTEAFF.

This clone was counted between two and nine times. The chain combines TRBV7-2 with TRBJ1-5; TRBD1 agrees at 8 bases. Germline V gene sequence: CDR1 SGHTA, CDR2 FQGNSA. V trimming: 1 base; J trimming: 3 bases; junction bases outside the gene matches: 5. This CDR3 contains 16 residues. The CDR3 sequence is CASSLDGQGLNQPQHF. CDR3 in DNA: TGTGCCAGCAGCTTAGACGGACAGGGACTCAATCAGCCCCAGCATTTT.

The rearrangement uses TRBV10-3 and TRBJ1-2; tentative D call: TRBD1 (5 bases). The CDR3 runs to 13 residues. V gave up 7 bases and J gave up 2 bases, with 11 bases separating them. CDR1 is ENHRY and CDR2 is SYGVKD in the germline V gene. The chain's CDR3 is CAIKRDGNYGYTF. The DNA of the CDR3 is TGTGCCATCAAAAGGGACGGGAACTATGGCTACACCTTC.

The J gene is TRBJ2-6, the V gene TRBV9; D remains ambiguous. V dropped 0 bases and J dropped 0 bases, with 7 bases sitting between them. Germline loops: CDR1 SGDLS, CDR2 YYNGEE. This CDR3 has 16 amino acids. The CDR3 DNA is TGTGCCAGCAGCGTAGAGCGCTCCTCTGGGGCCAACGTCCTGACTTTC. This translates into CASSVERSSGANVLTF.

This chain uses TRBV5-1 with TRBJ2-7; 8 bases map to TRBD1. The CDR3 extends over 14 amino acids. The trim removed 5 bases at V and 2 bases at J, leaving 6 bases unmatched. The germline V gene has CDR1 SGHRS and CDR2 YFSETQ. The CDR3 nucleotides read TGCGCCAGCAGTCGGGCAGGGGGCGCCTACGAGCAGTACTTC. Translated, it gives CASSRAGGAYEQYF.

The CDR3 DNA is TGTGCCATCAGTGAAGGGGCGGGCGAGCAGTACTTC. Protein: CAISEGAGEQYF. This sequence joins TRBV10-3 and TRBJ2-7, with D perhaps being TRBD1 or TRBD2 (5 bases each). V shed 3 bases and J shed 6 bases, with 9 bases lying between them. The CDR3 has 12 amino acids. CDR1 ENHRY and CDR2 SYGVKD come from the germline V gene.

This clone was found a few times. This rearrangement joins TRBV19 to TRBJ1-6, with TRBD1 matching 12 bases. The J segment lost 6 bases and the V segment lost 7 bases, leaving 10 bases of the junction unmatched. Germline assignment: CDR1 LNHDA and CDR2 SQIVND (reference sequence). This CDR3 comprises 17 residues. DNA of the CDR3: TGTGCCAGTACCACCGGGACAGGGGGCAGGGGTAATTCACCCCTCCACTTT. The encoded protein is CASTTGTGGRGNSPLHF.

This clone was seen more than once but under ten times. The chain uses TRBV6-1 and TRBJ1-5; no clear D gene. CDR1 and CDR2 (germline): MNHNS, SASEGT. The V and J ends lost 3 bases and 0 bases respectively, with 15 bases between them. The CDR3 totals 17 residues. CDR3 region: CASSDVKKRYSNQPQHF. The CDR3 nucleotides read TGTGCCAGCAGTGACGTTAAAAAAAGATATAGCAATCAGCCCCAGCATTTT.

This sequence joins TRBV9 and TRBJ2-7; D is unresolved. Germline V gene data show CDR1 as SGDLS and CDR2 as YYNGEE. The CDR3 extends over 17 amino acids. V lost 0 bases and J lost 5, with 21 bases in between. In DNA form, the CDR3 reads TGTGCCAGCAGCGTAGGGTGGGCCGCAACCGCCCGACACGAGCAGTACTTC. This sequence encodes CASSVGWAATARHEQYF.